The rows below give T cell receptor beta chains drawn from one sample of a study of blood T cell repertoires in COVID-19. Profiled with immunoSEQ multiplex PCR; TCRdb holds only in-frame clones, not every one. The sample lists about 350,000 clones; roughly 90% were seen once. Specimen: PBMCs or T cells enriched from blood (not recorded which). All receptors come from a woman in her 30s who had been exposed to COVID-19. Both conserved end residues are trimmed from each CDR3. The D gene is left open where the match is weak.

v_call,j_call,d_call,cdr3_aa
TRBV5-6,TRBJ2-3,TRBD2,ASRILAGGPRGQY
TRBV12-2,TRBJ2-7,-,ASRLSNEQY
TRBV7-2,TRBJ1-1,-,ASSLVGAPDTEAF
TRBV19,TRBJ2-3,TRBD2,ASRARLAEFTDTQY
TRBV7-9,TRBJ1-2,-,ASSPRGDYGYT
TRBV19,TRBJ2-3,-,ASSIGGGISTDTQY
TRBV28,TRBJ2-2,TRBD2,ASSYDSGTSNTGELF
TRBV7-2,TRBJ2-1,-,ASRLSASSYNEQF
TRBV6-5,TRBJ2-7,-,ASRDILHYEQY
TRBV28,TRBJ1-4,-,ASSLHGATNEKLF